This T cell receptor (beta chain) was profiled in a study of blood T cell repertoires in COVID-19 (dated by TCRdb to the early 2020s). About the full investigation: Samples covering the acute and convalescent phases of COVID-19 were provided by collaborators in the United States, Italy and Spain. The samples were drawn from two sources: the first 160 participants of the ongoing ImmuneRACE study, and fewer than 1,500 subjects contributed by 6 global collaborators. The material from the prospective study consisted of cDNA or gDNA derived from T cells, B-cell-depleted T cells, or PBMCs. A freely available public database, intended as a resource for researchers studying the immune response to SARS-CoV-2, is where the repertoires were released. HLA class I and class II types, where available, came from metadata supplied by the sample provider rather than from assay-based typing. Subjects who had been exposed to COVID-19, were actively infected with it, or had recovered from it provided the deeply sampled blood TCRbeta repertoires that made up the dataset. Nearly every sample came with metadata listing a de-identified subject ID, COVID-19 status, age in years and sex. Study-wide conclusions, independent of this receptor: How much clinical and demographic metadata was included differed by source and by participant, and the metadata was provided uncurated.

The immunoSEQ Assay, a bias-controlled multiplex PCR, was used to amplify TCRbeta CDR3 regions from genomic DNA. The authors processed their data as follows. The number of nucleated cells in each sample was estimated from the amplification of reference gene primers within the assay. Sequence reads were collapsed and filtered to measure the absolute abundance of every unique TCRbeta CDR3 rearrangement. For each sample, productive Simpson clonality was calculated by taking the square root of Simpson's diversity index across productive rearrangements. Held by TCRdb, this immuneACCESS table contains in-frame sequences only and omits some clones. Under half of the omission traces to an unresolved V gene where checked; the cause of the rest is unknown. V and J calls and clone size are those listed in that table; D and trimming were worked out from the DNA. Recorded for this sample are about 110,000 clones; just under 90% of them occurred a single time. Approximately 4.2% of the sample is taken by the ten largest.

CDR1 and CDR2, per the germline V gene (reference sequence), are SEHNR and FQNEAQ. Inclusive of the bounding cysteine and phenylalanine, the CDR3 is 14 residues long. Just CDR3 DNA is preserved here, 42 bases in frame from base 1. V and J lose 7 bases and 3 bases, and a span of 15 bases separates them. As concerns this clone: The antigen it recognizes is unknown. Within one base of it there is no much larger clone, and no base qualities were kept.

Each collaborating institution followed its own protocols to collect whole blood in K2EDTA tubes. Collaborator samples were shipped for TCRbeta analysis as frozen whole blood, isolated PBMCs, or DNA extracted from either sample type. What was sequenced was peripheral blood. The chain joins TRBV7-9 to TRBJ1-2; perhaps TRBD1 is the D gene, with 5 bases matching. The sequence came from a woman aged 50 to 65 with acute or convalescent COVID-19. The sequenced DNA is TGTGCCAGCAATAGGGGAGGTCTGGACTATGGCTACACCTTC. Its translation reads: CASNRGGLDYGYTF.